A single sample is the source of the 5 T cell receptor beta chains below, sequenced in a study of T cell clonality in common variable immunodeficiency. The assay was immunoSEQ multiplex PCR, and TCRdb's table has in-frame clones only and misses some. There are tens of thousands of clones in the sample, none observed a single time. The source material was peripheral blood mononuclear cells. The source is a person aged 18-70 years in good health.

This CDR3 reads CASTSRGVYEQYF. Incomplete CDR3 DNA: TGTGCCAGCACCTCTCGAGGGGTTTACGAG. The J gene is TRBJ2-7, the V gene TRBV2; D assignment may be TRBD1 or TRBD2 (5 bases each). The CDR3 end is not reached by the read, which stops 3 residues before it; the germline J gene fills it in. Germline V gene lookup returns CDR1 SNHLY and CDR2 FYNNEI. The V and J ends lost 7 bases and 4 bases respectively, with 14 bases between them. The CDR3 extends over 13 amino acids.

This clone was picked up many times. This chain's CDR3 is CASSHRFSNQPQHF. CDR3 DNA, as far as it was read: TGTGCCAGCAGTCACAGATTTAGCAATCAGCCC. The J gene is TRBJ1-5, the V gene TRBV6-2 or TRBV6-3; D is undetermined. The missing CDR3 end, 3 residues past where the read stops, is filled in from the germline J gene. Germline values: CDR1 MNHEY, CDR2 SVGEGT. This CDR3 region has 14 residues. The V end lost 5 bases, the J end lost 0 bases, and 8 bases lay between the germline ends.

This clone was detected many times. The read ends 3 residues shy of where the CDR3 ends; the end is completed using the germline J gene. The J gene is TRBJ2-7, the V gene TRBV6-4; possibly TRBD1 for D (6 bases). The CDR3 contains 13 residues. Germline lookup yields CDR1 MRHNA and CDR2 SNTAGT. Between the trimmed V and J ends, which lost 8 bases and 3 bases, there was a span of 14 bases. CDR3 DNA, as far as it was read: TGTGCCAGCCTACCAGGGGTCTTCTACGAG. Its protein product is CASLPGVFYE. The whole CDR3 reads CASLPGVFYEQYF.

This clone was counted many times. The DNA ends 3 residues before the CDR3 does, and the rest of the CDR3 is filled in from the germline J gene. The chain links TRBV2 to TRBJ1-5, with D unresolved. The germline V gene encodes CDR1 SNHLY and CDR2 FYNNEI. Trimming cost V 1 base and J 6 bases, with 13 bases left between them. The CDR3 covers 15 residues. The CDR3 DNA, read in part, is TGTGCCAGCAGTGAAGGACAAGGAGTTGGTCAGCCC. It codes for CASSEGQGVGQP. The whole CDR3 sequence is CASSEGQGVGQPQHF.

This clone was detected many times. This CDR3 reads CASSGQGLEAYEQYF. The covered CDR3 bases are TGTGCCAGCAGTGGCCAGGGACTCGAAGCCTACGAG. V and J are TRBV28 and TRBJ2-7, with D perhaps TRBD2 (6 bases). The CDR3 end is not reached by the read, which stops 3 residues before it; the germline J gene fills it in. V gave up 5 bases and J gave up 2 bases, with 16 bases separating them. The CDR3 covers 15 residues. Germline V gene lookup returns CDR1 MDHEN and CDR2 SYDVKM. The entire variable domain, with the rest obtained from reference TRBV28 and TRBJ2-7, is as follows: DVKVTQSSRYLVKRTGEKVFLECVQDMDHENMFWYRQDPGLGLRLIYFSYDVKMKEKGDIPEGYSVSREKKERFSLILESASTNQTSMYLCASSGQGLEAYEQYFGPGTRLTVT.